These T cell receptor beta chains were read from a single sample in a study of beta chain features in type 1 diabetes. Repertoires were generated with immunoSEQ multiplex PCR, while TCRdb's copy carries only in-frame clones and drops some. The sample lists a few hundred thousand clones, around 16% seen once, with 0.065% to 0.095% in the top ten. The specimen was naive CD4+ T cells from blood. These receptors were obtained from a man under 40 with type 1 diabetes. CDR3s include the opening cysteine and the closing phenylalanine or tryptophan. A D gene is named only where the DNA matches it firmly. Size values are once, few and many counts, or a class for expanded clones, and some rows have none.

D	length	J	V	size	DNA	CDR3
TRBD1	13	TRBJ1-5	TRBV6-1	.	TGTGCCAGCGGGACAGCTAGCAATCAGCCCCAGCATTTT	CASGTASNQPQHF
.	16	TRBJ2-4	TRBV14	.	TGTGCCAGCAGCGGTTCGGGCAGCCTAGCCAAAAACATTCAGTACTTC	CASSGSGSLAKNIQYF
TRBD2	15	TRBJ2-7	TRBV5-4	few	TGTGCCAGCAGCGTTGCACTAGCGGGGACCTACGAGCAGTACTTC	CASSVALAGTYEQYF
.	14	TRBJ2-1	TRBV5-4	few	TGTGCCACCATACTCGGTACGGGGTACAATGAGCAGTTCTTC	CATILGTGYNEQFF
.	14	TRBJ1-2	TRBV9	.	TGTGCCAGCAGCGTAGTTGAGGGAAACTATGGCTACACCTTC	CASSVVEGNYGYTF
.	15	TRBJ2-2	TRBV30	.	TGTGCCTGGAGTGCAAGACTGGGAAACACCGGGGAGCTGTTTTTT	CAWSARLGNTGELFF
TRBD1	14	TRBJ1-1	TRBV5-1	few	TGCGCCAGCAGCTTGATCGCGGACAGGGCTGAAGCTTTCTTT	CASSLIADRAEAFF
.	14	TRBJ2-1	TRBV12-5	.	TGTGCTAGTGGTTTCTCAGCATCCTACAATGAGCAGTTCTTC	CASGFSASYNEQFF
.	14	TRBJ1-3	TRBV9	few	TGTGCCAGCAGCGTAGCCGCAGTTGGAAACACCATATATTTT	CASSVAAVGNTIYF
.	13	TRBJ2-5	TRBV27	few	TGTGCCAGCAGTTCCTCGGGTGTGGAGACCCAGTACTTC	CASSSSGVETQYF
TRBD2	14	TRBJ2-5	TRBV9	few	TGTGCCAGCAGCGTCAGGACTAGCGGGGGGACCCAGTACTTC	CASSVRTSGGTQYF
TRBD1	15	TRBJ2-3	TRBV27	.	TGTGCCAGCGGGCGGGACAGGGGAAGCACAGATACGCAGTATTTT	CASGRDRGSTDTQYF
.	15	TRBJ2-2	TRBV7-2	few	TGTGCCAGCAGCTTATACGGCTTGAACACCGGGGAGCTGTTTTTT	CASSLYGLNTGELFF
.	15	TRBJ2-7	TRBV6-5	.	TGCGCCAGCAGCCCCGGGGGCGGGAGATTCCACGAGCAGTACTTC	CASSPGGGRFHEQYF
.	10	TRBJ2-3	TRBV29-1	few	TGCAGCGTTGATAGAGATACGCAGTATTTT	CSVDRDTQYF